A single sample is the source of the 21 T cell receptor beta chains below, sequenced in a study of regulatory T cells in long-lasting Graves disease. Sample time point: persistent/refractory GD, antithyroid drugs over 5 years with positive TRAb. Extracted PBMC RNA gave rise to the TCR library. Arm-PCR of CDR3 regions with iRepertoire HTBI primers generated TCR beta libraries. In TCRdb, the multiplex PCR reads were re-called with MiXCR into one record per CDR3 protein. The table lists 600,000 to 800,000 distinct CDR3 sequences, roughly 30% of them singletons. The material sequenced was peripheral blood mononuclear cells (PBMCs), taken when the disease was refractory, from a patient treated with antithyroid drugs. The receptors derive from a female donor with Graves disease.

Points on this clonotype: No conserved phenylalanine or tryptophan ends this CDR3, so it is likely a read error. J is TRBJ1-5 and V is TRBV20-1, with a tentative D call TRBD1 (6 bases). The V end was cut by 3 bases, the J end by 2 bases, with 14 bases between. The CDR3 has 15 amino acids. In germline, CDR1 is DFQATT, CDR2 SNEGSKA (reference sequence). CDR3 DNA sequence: TGCAGTGCTAGGATCGGGGGCGTAGGCAATCAGCCCCAGCATTCT. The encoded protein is CSARIGGVGNQPQHS.

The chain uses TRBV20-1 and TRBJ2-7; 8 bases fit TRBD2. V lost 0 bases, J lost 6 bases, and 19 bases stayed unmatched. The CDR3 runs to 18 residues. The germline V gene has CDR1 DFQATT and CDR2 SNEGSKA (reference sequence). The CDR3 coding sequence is TGCAGTGCTAGAGATGCCCCTTACGGGAGGGCCATGAGTAGCGAGCAGTACTTC. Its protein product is CSARDAPYGRAMSSEQYF.

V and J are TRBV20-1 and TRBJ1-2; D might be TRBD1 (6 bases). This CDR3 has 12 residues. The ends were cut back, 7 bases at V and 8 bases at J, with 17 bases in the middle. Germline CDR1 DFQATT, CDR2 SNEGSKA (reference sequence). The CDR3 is CSGTGHSDGYTF. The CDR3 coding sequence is TGCAGTGGGACGGGACACAGCGACGGCTACACCTTC.

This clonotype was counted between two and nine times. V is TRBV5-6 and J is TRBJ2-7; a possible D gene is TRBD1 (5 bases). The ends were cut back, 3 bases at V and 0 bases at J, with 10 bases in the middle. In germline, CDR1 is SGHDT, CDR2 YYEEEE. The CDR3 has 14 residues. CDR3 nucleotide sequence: TGTGCCAGCAGCTCAGGACACCGCTCCTACGAGCAGTACTTC. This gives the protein CASSSGHRSYEQYF.

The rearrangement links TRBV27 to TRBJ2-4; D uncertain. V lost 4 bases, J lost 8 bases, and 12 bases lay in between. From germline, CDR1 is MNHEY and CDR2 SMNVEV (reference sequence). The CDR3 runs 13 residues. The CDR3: CASSSIPMDIQYF. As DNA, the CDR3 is TGTGCCAGCAGTTCCATACCCATGGACATTCAGTACTTC.

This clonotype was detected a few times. The CDR3 sequence is CSAEDSGSTGYEQYF. The CDR3 nucleotides are TGCAGTGCGGAAGATAGCGGGAGTACAGGTTACGAGCAGTACTTC. The rearrangement links TRBV20-1 to TRBJ2-7; 9 bases agree with TRBD2. The CDR3 extends over 15 amino acids. Germline-derived CDR1 and CDR2 are DFQATT and SNEGSKA (reference sequence). V lost 6 bases and J lost 4; bases outside the gene matches: 13.

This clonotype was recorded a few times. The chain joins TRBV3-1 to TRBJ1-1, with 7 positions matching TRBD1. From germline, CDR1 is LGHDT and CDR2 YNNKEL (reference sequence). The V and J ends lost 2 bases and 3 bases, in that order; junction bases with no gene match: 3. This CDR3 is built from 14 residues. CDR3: CASSQTTGDTEAFF. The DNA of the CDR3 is TGTGCCAGCAGCCAAACTACAGGGGACACTGAAGCTTTCTTT.

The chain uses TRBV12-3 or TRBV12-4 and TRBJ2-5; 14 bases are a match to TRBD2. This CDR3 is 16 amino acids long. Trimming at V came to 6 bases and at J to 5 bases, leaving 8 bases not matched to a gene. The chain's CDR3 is CASRPGTSGSFETQYF. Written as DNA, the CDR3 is TGTGCCAGCAGACCCGGGACTAGCGGGAGTTTTGAGACCCAGTACTTC.

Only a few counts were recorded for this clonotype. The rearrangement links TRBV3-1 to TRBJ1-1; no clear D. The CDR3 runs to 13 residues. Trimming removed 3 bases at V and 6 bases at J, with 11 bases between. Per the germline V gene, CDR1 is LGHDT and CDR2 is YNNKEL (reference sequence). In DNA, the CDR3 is TGTGCCAGCAGCCAGACGGAACGACCTGAAGCTTTCTTT. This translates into CASSQTERPEAFF. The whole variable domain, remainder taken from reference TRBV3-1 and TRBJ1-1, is DTAVSQTPKYLVTQMGNDKSIKCEQNLGHDTMYWYKQDSKKFLKIMFSYNNKELIINETVPNRFSPKSPDKAHLNLHINSLELGDSAVYFCASSQTERPEAFFGQGTRLTVV.

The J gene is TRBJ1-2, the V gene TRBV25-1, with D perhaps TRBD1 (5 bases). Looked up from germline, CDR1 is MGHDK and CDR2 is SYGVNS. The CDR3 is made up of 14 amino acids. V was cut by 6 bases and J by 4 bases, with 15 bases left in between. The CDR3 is CASSRGAQGYGYTF. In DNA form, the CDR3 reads TGTGCCAGCAGCCGAGGAGCGCAGGGCTATGGCTACACCTTC.

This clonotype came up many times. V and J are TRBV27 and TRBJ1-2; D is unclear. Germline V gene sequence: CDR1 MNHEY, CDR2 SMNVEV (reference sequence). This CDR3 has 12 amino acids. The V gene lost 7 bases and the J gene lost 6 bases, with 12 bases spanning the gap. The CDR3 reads CASKSGSDGYTF. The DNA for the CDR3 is TGTGCCAGCAAGTCCGGGAGCGATGGCTACACCTTC.

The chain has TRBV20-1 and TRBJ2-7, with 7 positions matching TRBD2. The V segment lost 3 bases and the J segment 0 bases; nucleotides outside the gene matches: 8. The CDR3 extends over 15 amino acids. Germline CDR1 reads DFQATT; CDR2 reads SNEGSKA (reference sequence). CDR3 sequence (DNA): TGCAGTGCTAGTAAGCCTAGCGGCAGCTCCTACGAGCAGTACTTC. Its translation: CSASKPSGSSYEQYF.

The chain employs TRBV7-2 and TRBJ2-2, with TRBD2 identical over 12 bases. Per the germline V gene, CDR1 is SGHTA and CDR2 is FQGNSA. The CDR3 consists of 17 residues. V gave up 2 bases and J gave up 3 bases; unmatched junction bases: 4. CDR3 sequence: CASSLTSGRMDTGELFF. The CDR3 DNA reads TGTGCCAGCAGCTTAACTAGCGGGAGGATGGACACCGGGGAGCTGTTTTTT.

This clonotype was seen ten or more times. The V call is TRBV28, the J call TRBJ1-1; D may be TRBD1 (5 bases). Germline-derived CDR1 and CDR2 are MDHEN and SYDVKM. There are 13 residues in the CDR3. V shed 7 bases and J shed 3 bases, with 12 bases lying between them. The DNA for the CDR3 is TGTGCCAGCATAGCCGGGGGAGACACTGAAGCTTTCTTT. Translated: CASIAGGDTEAFF.

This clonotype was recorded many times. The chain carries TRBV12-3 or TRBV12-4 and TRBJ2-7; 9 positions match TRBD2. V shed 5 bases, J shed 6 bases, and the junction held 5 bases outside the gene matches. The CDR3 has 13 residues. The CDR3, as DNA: TGTGCCAGCAGTAAAGGGACTAGCTTCGAGCAGTACTTC. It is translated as CASSKGTSFEQYF.

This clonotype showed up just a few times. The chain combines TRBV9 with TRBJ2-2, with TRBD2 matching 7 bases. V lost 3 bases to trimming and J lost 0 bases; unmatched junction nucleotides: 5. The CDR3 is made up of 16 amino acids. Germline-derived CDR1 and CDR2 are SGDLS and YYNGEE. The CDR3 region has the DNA TGTGCCAGCAGCGCAACCGGGACTACGAACACCGGGGAGCTGTTTTTT. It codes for CASSATGTTNTGELFF.

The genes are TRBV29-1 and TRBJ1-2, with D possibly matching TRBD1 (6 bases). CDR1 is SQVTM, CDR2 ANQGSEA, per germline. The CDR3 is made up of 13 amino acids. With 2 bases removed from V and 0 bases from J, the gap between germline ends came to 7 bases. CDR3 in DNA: TGCAGCGTTGAAACAGGGCCTAACTATGGCTACACCTTC. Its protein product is CSVETGPNYGYTF. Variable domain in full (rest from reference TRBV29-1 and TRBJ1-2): SAVISQKPSRDICQRGTSLTIQCQVDSQVTMMFWYRQQPGQSLTLIATANQGSEATYESGFVIDKFPISRPNLTFSTLTVSNMSPEDSSIYLCSVETGPNYGYTFGSGTRLTVV.

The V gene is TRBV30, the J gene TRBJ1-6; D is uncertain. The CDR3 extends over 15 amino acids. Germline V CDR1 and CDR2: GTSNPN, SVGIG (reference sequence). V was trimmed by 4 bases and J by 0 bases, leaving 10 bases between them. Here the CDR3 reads CAWNLGSSYNSPLHF. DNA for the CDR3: TGTGCCTGGAACTTGGGGAGCTCCTATAATTCACCCCTCCACTTT.

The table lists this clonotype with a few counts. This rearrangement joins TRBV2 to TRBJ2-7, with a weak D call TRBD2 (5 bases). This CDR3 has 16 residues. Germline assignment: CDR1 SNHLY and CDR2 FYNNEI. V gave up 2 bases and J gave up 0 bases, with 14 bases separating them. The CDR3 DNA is TGTGCCAGCAGTGAATTTGTGGGAGAGCTCTCCTACGAGCAGTACTTC. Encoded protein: CASSEFVGELSYEQYF.

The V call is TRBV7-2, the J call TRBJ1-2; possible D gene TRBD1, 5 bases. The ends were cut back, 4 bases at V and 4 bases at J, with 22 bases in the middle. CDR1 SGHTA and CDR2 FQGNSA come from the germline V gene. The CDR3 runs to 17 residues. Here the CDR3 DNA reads TGTGCCAGCAGCTCCCCTGAGTCAGGCTACCAGGGCTATGGCTACACCTTC. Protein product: CASSSPESGYQGYGYTF.

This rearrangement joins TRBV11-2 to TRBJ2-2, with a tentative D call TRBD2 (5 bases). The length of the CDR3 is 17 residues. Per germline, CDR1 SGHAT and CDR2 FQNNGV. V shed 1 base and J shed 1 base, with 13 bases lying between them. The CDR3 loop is CASSLGKRRLNTGELFF. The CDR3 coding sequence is TGTGCCAGCAGCTTAGGCAAGCGGAGACTGAACACCGGGGAGCTGTTTTTT.